This T cell receptor beta chain derives from a study of blood T cell repertoires in COVID-19. Study-wide context: T cells, B-cell-depleted T cells, or PBMCs provided the cDNA or gDNA that served as material.

This clone has a handful of counts. Trimming removed 6 bases from V and 8 bases from J; junction bases left unmatched: 9. Germline CDR1 and CDR2: SGHTA and FQGNSA. The CDR3 consists of 14 residues. In the authors' methods: Scientists estimated how many nucleated cells there were by amplifying reference gene primers. Sequenced by immunoSEQ multiplex PCR; TCRdb stores in-frame clones only, minus some. Clone size and V and J calls were adopted from that table, with D and trimming inferred from the DNA. This sample yields around 380,000 clones, of which approximately 77% are seen a single time; more than 0.95% belongs to the top ten.

Sequencing input: peripheral blood. This TCR derives from a human donor with acute or convalescent COVID-19. The donor label of this sample is uncertain. The chain couples TRBV7-2 to TRBJ1-2, with 10 bases aligning to TRBD1. CDR3 residues: CASSRQGAAGGYTF. The CDR3 DNA reads as TGTGCCAGCAGTCGACAGGGGGCCGCGGGAGGCTACACCTTC.